Presented here are 10 T cell receptor beta chains from one specimen sequenced in a study of blood T cell repertoires in COVID-19. Clones were sequenced by immunoSEQ multiplex PCR, and TCRdb holds only the in-frame ones, with some missing. There are tens of thousands of clones in the sample; 75% to 90% occur only once, and 4.5% to 5% lies in the top ten. The sequenced sample was peripheral blood. Receptors originate from a woman aged 50 to 65 with active COVID-19.

The V and J genes are TRBV6-5 and TRBJ2-1, with D possibly being TRBD2 (6 bases). Trimming left V 5 bases short and J 9 bases short, with 14 bases between. Germline loops: CDR1 MNHEY, CDR2 SVGAGI. This CDR3 contains 13 residues. The chain's CDR3 is CASSPRLGAEQFF. The DNA for the CDR3 is TGTGCCAGCAGTCCTCGACTAGGAGCTGAGCAGTTCTTC.

The chain couples TRBV28 to TRBJ1-2; D unclear. The CDR3 runs 12 residues. Germline CDR1 MDHEN, CDR2 SYDVKM. The ends were cut back, 8 bases at V and 1 base at J, with 8 bases in the middle. Written as DNA, the CDR3 is TGTGCCAGCCATACGGGTAACTATGGCTACACCTTC. Its protein product is CASHTGNYGYTF.

V usage is TRBV3-1 (or the pseudogene TRBV3-2) and J usage is TRBJ2-1; tentative D call: TRBD2 (6 bases). V gave up 4 bases and J gave up 3 bases, with 13 bases separating them. Germline lookup yields CDR1 LGHDT and CDR2 YNNKEL (reference sequence). The CDR3 length is 15 residues. For the CDR3, the DNA is TGTGCCAGCAGCCTAACCAGGGACTTCTACAATGAGCAGTTCTTC. It is translated as CASSLTRDFYNEQFF.

The chain carries TRBV6-5 and TRBJ2-1; 8 nucleotides line up with TRBD1. V was pared by 0 bases and J by 4 bases, with 5 bases of the junction left unmatched. This CDR3 region has 16 residues. The V gene's germline CDR1 is MNHEY and CDR2 SVGAGI. Here the CDR3 reads CASSYSGRGLYNEQFF. The DNA for the CDR3 is TGTGCCAGCAGTTACTCGGGCAGGGGGCTATACAATGAGCAGTTCTTC.

The sample holds one count of this clone. The rearrangement joins TRBV7-2 to TRBJ2-2; D is uncertain. Germline CDR1 is SGHTA and CDR2 is FQGNSA. Trimming removed 1 base at V and 1 base at J, with 16 bases between. The CDR3 extends over 18 amino acids. CDR3 bases: TGTGCCAGCAGCTTAGTAGTTGGTGGAGTACTGAACACCGGGGAGCTGTTTTTT. Residues: CASSLVVGGVLNTGELFF.

The chain carries TRBV4-1 and TRBJ2-7; 9 bases match TRBD2. The CDR3 loop spans 20 amino acids. Unmatched junction bases numbered 19, after V lost 0 bases and J lost 4 bases. The germline CDR1 and CDR2 sequences are MGHRA and YSYEKL. CDR3 in DNA: TGCGCCAGCAGCCAAGATCCTTTGGGCGAGCGGGAGGTAGCGAGGTACGAGCAGTACTTC. It encodes CASSQDPLGEREVARYEQYF.

V is TRBV7-2 and J is TRBJ2-1, with 9 bases identical to TRBD1. The germline V gene encodes CDR1 SGHTA and CDR2 FQGNSA. CDR3 size: 17 residues. V dropped 4 bases and J dropped 3; count of bases not matched to a gene: 10. CDR3: CASSSSTGTGIYNEQFF. In nucleotides, the CDR3 is TGTGCCAGCAGCTCATCCACCGGGACAGGGATCTACAATGAGCAGTTCTTC.

The chain couples TRBV11-3 to TRBJ2-7, with 9 bases matching TRBD2. V was clipped by 3 bases and J by 3 bases; unmatched bases: 0. Per the germline V gene, CDR1 is SGHNT and CDR2 is YENEEA. This CDR3 has 13 residues. CDR3 DNA sequence: TGTGCCAGCAGCTTTAGCGGGAGCTACGAGCAGTACTTC. It specifies CASSFSGSYEQYF.

The chain has TRBV5-1 and TRBJ1-6; D is undetermined. This CDR3 spans 16 amino acids. Germline-derived CDR1 and CDR2 are SGHRS and YFSETQ. The germline V and J ends were trimmed by 4 bases and 7 bases, with 18 bases remaining between them. The CDR3 reads CASSPKPGYENSPLHF. In DNA, the CDR3 is TGCGCCAGCAGCCCGAAGCCGGGGTACGAAAATTCACCCCTCCACTTT. The entire variable domain, with the rest obtained from reference TRBV5-1 and TRBJ1-6, is as follows: KAGVTQTPRYLIKTRGQQVTLSCSPISGHRSVSWYQQTPGQGLQFLFEYFSETQRNKGNFPGRFSGRQFSNSRSEMNVSTLELGDSALYLCASSPKPGYENSPLHFGNGTRLTVT.

Written as DNA, the CDR3 is TGTGCCAGCACTAATTGGGGGACTTCGAGAAGGGATGAGCAGTTCTTC. It encodes CASTNWGTSRRDEQFF. The chain employs TRBV27 and TRBJ2-1, with a weak D call TRBD2 (6 bases). This CDR3 is 16 amino acids long. The V end was cut by 7 bases, the J end by 8 bases, with 24 bases between. Germline V CDR1 and CDR2: MNHEY, SMNVEV (reference sequence).